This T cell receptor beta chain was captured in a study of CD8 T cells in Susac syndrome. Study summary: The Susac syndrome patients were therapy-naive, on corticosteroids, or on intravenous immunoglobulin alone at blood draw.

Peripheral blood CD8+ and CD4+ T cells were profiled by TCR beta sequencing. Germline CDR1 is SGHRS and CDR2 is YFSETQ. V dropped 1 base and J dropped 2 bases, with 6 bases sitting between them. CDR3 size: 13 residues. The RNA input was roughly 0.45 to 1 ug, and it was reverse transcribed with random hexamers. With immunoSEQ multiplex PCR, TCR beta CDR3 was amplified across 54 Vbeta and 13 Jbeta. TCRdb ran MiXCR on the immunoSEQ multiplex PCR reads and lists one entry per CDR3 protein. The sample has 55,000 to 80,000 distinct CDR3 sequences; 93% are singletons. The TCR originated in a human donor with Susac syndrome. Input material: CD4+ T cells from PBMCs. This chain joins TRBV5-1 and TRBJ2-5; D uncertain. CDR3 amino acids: CASSLTAQETQYF. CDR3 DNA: TGCGCCAGCAGCTTGACAGCACAAGAGACCCAGTACTTC.